This entry lists 27 T cell receptor beta chains sequenced from one sample in a study of control samples from healthy donors and cancer patients. Sequencing was performed with immunoSEQ multiplex PCR; in TCRdb, only in-frame clones are kept and a portion is missing. Here the sample spans approximately 150,000 clones, over 85% being singletons. The sequenced material came from PBMCs. These receptors came from a middle-aged man with head and neck cancer.

The genes are TRBV11-2 and TRBJ2-2; D tentatively fits TRBD1 or TRBD2 (6 bases each). V was clipped by 5 bases and J by 5 bases, with 18 bases between them. CDR3 length: 16 amino acids. Germline CDR1 SGHAT, CDR2 FQNNGV. The CDR3 here is CASSPEGGEGTGELFF. The CDR3 DNA follows: TGTGCCAGCAGCCCGGAGGGGGGCGAGGGTACCGGGGAGCTGTTTTTT.

As regards this clone: The same CDR3 arises from other DNA sequences in this sample as well. The rearrangement links TRBV28 to TRBJ1-4; no clear D gene. Trimming pared 6 bases from V and 0 bases from J, leaving 8 bases between. Germline V gene lookup returns CDR1 MDHEN and CDR2 SYDVKM. The CDR3 totals 14 residues. The DNA for the CDR3 is TGTGCCAGCAGGGGAGGCGCAACTAATGAAAAACTGTTTTTT. Translation: CASRGGATNEKLFF.

The chain couples TRBV6-5 to TRBJ1-1; D gene unclear. The CDR3 has 13 residues. The V gene lost 7 bases and the J gene lost 4 bases, with 13 bases spanning the gap. Per germline, CDR1 MNHEY and CDR2 SVGAGI. Here the CDR3 reads CASTRNVGTEAFF. The CDR3 region has the DNA TGTGCCAGCACGCGGAATGTTGGCACTGAAGCTTTCTTT.

The chain recombines TRBV29-1 with TRBJ2-5, with a tentative D call TRBD1 (7 bases). Trimming removed 0 bases from V and 5 bases from J, with 25 bases in between. The germline gives CDR1 SQVTM, CDR2 ANQGSEA. CDR3 size: 18 residues. The CDR3 protein is CSVEDRKRGRGTMETQYF. CDR3 coding DNA: TGCAGCGTTGAAGATAGGAAGAGGGGGCGCGGGACAATGGAGACCCAGTACTTC.

The CDR3 reads CASSYSTIGIYGYTF. CDR3 coding DNA: TGTGCCAGCAGTTACTCGACAATAGGGATCTATGGCTACACCTTC. The chain recombines TRBV6-5 with TRBJ1-2; D not resolved. This CDR3 spans 15 amino acids. The V end lost 0 bases, the J end lost 4 bases, and 12 bases lay between the germline ends. Germline V gives CDR1 MNHEY, CDR2 SVGAGI.

The CDR3 coding sequence is TGTGCCAGTCGCGGGGCGGCGAACACCGGGGAGCTGTTTTTT. This translates into CASRGAANTGELFF. The chain couples TRBV9 to TRBJ2-2; possibly TRBD2 for D (6 bases). CDR3 length equals 14 residues. Trimming shortened V by 8 bases and J by 0 bases, and 11 bases separated the two germline ends. Germline loops: CDR1 SGDLS, CDR2 YYNGEE.

V gene TRBV7-9 combines with J gene TRBJ1-1; 8 bases agree with TRBD1. The length of the CDR3 is 15 residues. Germline CDR1 SEHNR, CDR2 FQNEAQ (reference sequence). Germline trimming cut 3 bases from V and 1 base from J; bases unmatched to any gene: 4. The CDR3 DNA reads TGTGCCAGCAGCTTCGGGACAGGTAGGAACACTGAAGCTTTCTTT. It encodes CASSFGTGRNTEAFF.

The J gene is TRBJ1-2, the V gene TRBV7-9, with TRBD1 as a possible D gene (5 bases). The CDR3 runs to 13 residues. Germline loops: CDR1 SEHNR, CDR2 FQNEAQ (reference sequence). The V end lost 5 bases, the J end lost 8 bases, and 15 bases lay between the germline ends. CDR3 nucleotides: TGTGCCAGCAGCCCCAGGGACTCCCGGGGCTACACCTTC. It encodes CASSPRDSRGYTF.

The genes are TRBV7-8 and TRBJ2-5, with 11 bases matching TRBD2. Germline CDR1 SGHVS, CDR2 FQNEAQ. CDR3 length: 15 amino acids. The V and J ends lost 6 bases and 0 bases, in that order; junction bases with no gene match: 3. This CDR3 reads CASSPSGGNQETQYF. CDR3 in DNA: TGTGCCAGCAGTCCTAGCGGGGGGAACCAAGAGACCCAGTACTTC.

This clone was counted a few times. This chain joins TRBV10-1 and TRBJ1-6; unclear D gene. Germline CDR1 is WNHNN and CDR2 is SYGVQD (reference sequence). The CDR3 is 17 residues long. The ends were cut back, 5 bases at V and 7 bases at J, with 21 bases in the middle. The CDR3 protein is CASSSGSSEGINSPLHF. The CDR3 DNA reads TGCGCCAGCAGTAGTGGGAGCTCCGAAGGGATCAATTCACCCCTCCACTTT.

The genes are TRBV7-2 and TRBJ2-7; 9 bases line up with TRBD1. V shed 5 bases and J 3 bases; nucleotides not matched to a gene: 11. The CDR3 is made up of 16 amino acids. CDR1 and CDR2 (germline): SGHTA, FQGNSA. As DNA, the CDR3 is TGTGCCAGCAGCCGGACAGGGGATAGCTACTTCTACGAGCAGTACTTC. Amino acid sequence: CASSRTGDSYFYEQYF.

Points on this clone: One end of the junction is discordant with germline, which a read error may explain. The CDR3 nucleotides read TGTGCCAGCAGTTTGGAGACAGCCTACCCCCTCTTC. Translation: CASSLETAYPLF. The genes are TRBV28 and TRBJ1-2; TRBD1 is a possible D gene (5 bases). CDR1 and CDR2 from the germline V gene are MDHEN and SYDVKM. The CDR3 runs to 12 residues.

The V gene is TRBV20-1, the J gene TRBJ1-4; weak D call: TRBD1 (5 bases). CDR3 length equals 13 residues. Germline V CDR1 and CDR2: DFQATT, SNEGSKA (reference sequence). The V gene lost 3 bases and the J gene lost 5 bases, with 10 bases spanning the gap. This CDR3 is CSASRDANEKLFF. The CDR3 coding sequence is TGCAGTGCTAGTCGGGACGCCAATGAAAAACTGTTTTTT.

The rearrangement links TRBV5-4 to TRBJ2-2, with D unclear. CDR3 size: 14 residues. Germline CDR1 reads SGHNT; CDR2 reads YYREEE (reference sequence). The ends were cut back, 0 bases at V and 5 bases at J, with 8 bases in the middle. CDR3 bases: TGTGCCAGCAGCTTGGCGGACCTAACCGGGGAGCTGTTTTTT. It yields the protein CASSLADLTGELFF.

The genes are TRBV5-6 and TRBJ2-5, with D possibly TRBD1 on 6 matching bases. Germline CDR1 and CDR2: SGHDT and YYEEEE. This CDR3 region has 16 residues. V gave up 3 bases and J gave up 0 bases, with 15 bases separating them. DNA for the CDR3: TGTGCCAGCAGCTCTGCCCAACAGGGAAACCAAGAGACCCAGTACTTC. As protein: CASSSAQQGNQETQYF.

The chain recombines TRBV3-1 (or the pseudogene TRBV3-2) with TRBJ1-1; D unclear. V shed 4 bases and J shed 5 bases, with 11 bases lying between them. Germline CDR1 and CDR2: LGHDT and YNNKEL (reference sequence). This CDR3 is built from 13 residues. CDR3 nucleotide sequence: TGTGCCAGCAGCCGGACCGAGGTAACTGAAGCTTTCTTT. As protein: CASSRTEVTEAFF.

Concerning this clone itself: Distinct nucleotide sequences in the sample also encode this CDR3. The chain recombines TRBV19 with TRBJ2-1; 14 nucleotides agree with TRBD2. The CDR3 runs 15 residues. J was trimmed by 4 bases and V by 9 bases; bases with no gene match: 5. Per the germline V gene, CDR1 is LNHDA and CDR2 is SQIVND (reference sequence). The CDR3 region is CASRLAGGLYNEQFF. The CDR3, as DNA: TGTGCCAGCCGACTAGCGGGAGGGTTATACAATGAGCAGTTCTTC.

The chain joins TRBV5-4 to TRBJ2-7, with a weak D call TRBD2 (6 bases). Trimming removed 0 bases at V and 0 bases at J, with 10 bases between. Germline values: CDR1 SGHNT, CDR2 YYREEE (reference sequence). The CDR3 has 15 amino acids. The CDR3 loop is CASSLGAGSSYEQYF. Written as DNA, the CDR3 is TGTGCCAGCAGCTTGGGGGCGGGGAGCTCCTACGAGCAGTACTTC.

The rearrangement joins TRBV6-5 to TRBJ2-2; no firm D call. Germline V gene data show CDR1 as MNHEY and CDR2 as SVGAGI. V was shortened by 5 bases and J by 9 bases, with 10 bases between the two germline ends. The CDR3 consists of 12 residues. Written as DNA, the CDR3 is TGTGCCAGCAGTCCGAGCAACAGGGAGCTGTTTTTT. The encoded protein is CASSPSNRELFF.

The chain joins TRBV29-1 to TRBJ2-2; D could derive from TRBD1 or TRBD2 (6 bases each). Deletions cut 4 bases from V and 7 bases from J, with 13 bases between. The CDR3 has 13 residues. CDR1 is SQVTM, CDR2 ANQGSEA, per germline. The CDR3 here is CSVGGGRVGELFF. CDR3 sequence (DNA): TGCAGCGTTGGAGGGGGGCGGGTCGGGGAGCTGTTTTTT.

The chain has TRBV5-1 and TRBJ1-2; D unresolved. CDR1 and CDR2 from the germline V gene are SGHRS and YFSETQ. The CDR3 has 11 residues. V lost 10 bases to trimming and J lost 1 base, with 8 bases between them. CDR3 sequence (DNA): TGCGCCTCTGGTGATAACTATGGCTACACCTTC. It translates to CASGDNYGYTF.

This clone was counted between two and nine times. The rearrangement joins TRBV7-2 to TRBJ1-4; a weak D match, TRBD1 (6 bases). CDR3 size: 14 residues. Germline CDR1 SGHTA, CDR2 FQGNSA. Trimming left V 5 bases short and J 4 bases short, with 11 bases between. The CDR3: CASSPRGFNEKLFF. The CDR3 DNA reads TGTGCCAGCAGCCCGAGGGGGTTTAATGAAAAACTGTTTTTT.

The gene calls are TRBV15 and TRBJ1-1, with D perhaps TRBD1 (5 bases). This CDR3 is built from 13 residues. Trimming removed 5 bases at V and 10 bases at J, with 17 bases between. Germline V gene sequence: CDR1 LNHNV, CDR2 YYDKDF (reference sequence). CDR3 residues: CATSLSEGTSAFF. CDR3 nucleotide sequence: TGTGCCACCAGCCTCTCGGAAGGGACTTCAGCTTTCTTT.

This chain uses TRBV6-1 with TRBJ2-1; 9 bases map to TRBD2. The V and J ends lost 0 bases and 15 bases, in that order; junction bases with no gene match: 15. Germline V gene lookup returns CDR1 MNHNS and CDR2 SASEGT. The CDR3 contains 16 residues. The CDR3 nucleotides read TGTGCCAGCAGTGAAGCGCCTGGTGCTAGCGGGAAGCTTTGGTTCTTC. Its translation: CASSEAPGASGKLWFF.

In DNA, the CDR3 is TGCGCCAGCAGCTTGGAGGAGTGGCGTGGGGGTCGTGAAGCTTTCTTT. Protein: CASSLEEWRGGREAFF. The chain is built from TRBV5-1 and TRBJ1-1, with D possibly being TRBD1 (5 bases). Trimming took off 0 bases at V and 7 bases at J, with 19 bases between the two ends. The CDR3 spans 16 residues. Germline loops: CDR1 SGHRS, CDR2 YFSETQ.

The chain has TRBV11-2 and TRBJ1-1; no firm D call. CDR1 SGHAT and CDR2 FQNNGV come from the germline V gene. This CDR3 spans 16 amino acids. The V end lost 6 bases, the J end lost 7 bases, and 24 bases lay between the germline ends. The CDR3 is CASSRTGRTSMGEAFF. CDR3 in DNA: TGTGCCAGCAGTAGAACGGGAAGAACGTCGATGGGTGAAGCTTTCTTT.

This clone was counted once. The chain employs TRBV6-6 and TRBJ2-5; TRBD2 matches 8 bases. This CDR3 is 14 amino acids long. V lost 8 bases and J lost 5; bases outside the gene matches: 10. Germline V lookup: CDR1 MNHNY, CDR2 SVGAGI (reference sequence). The CDR3 protein is CASGERGPRETQYF. CDR3 nucleotide sequence: TGTGCCAGCGGGGAGCGGGGGCCGAGGGAGACCCAGTACTTC.